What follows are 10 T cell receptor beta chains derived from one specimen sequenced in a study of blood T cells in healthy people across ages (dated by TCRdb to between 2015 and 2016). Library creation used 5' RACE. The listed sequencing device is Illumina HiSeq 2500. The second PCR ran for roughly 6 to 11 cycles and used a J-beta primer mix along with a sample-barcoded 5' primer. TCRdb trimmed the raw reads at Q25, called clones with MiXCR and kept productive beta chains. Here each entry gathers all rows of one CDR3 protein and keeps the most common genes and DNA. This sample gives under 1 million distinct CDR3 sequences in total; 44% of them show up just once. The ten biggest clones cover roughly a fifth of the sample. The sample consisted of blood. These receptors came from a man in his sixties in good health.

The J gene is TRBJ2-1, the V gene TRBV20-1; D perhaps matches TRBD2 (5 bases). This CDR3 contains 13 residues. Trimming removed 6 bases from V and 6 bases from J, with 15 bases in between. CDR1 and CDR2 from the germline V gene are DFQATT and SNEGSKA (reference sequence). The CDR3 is CSALKREGNEQFF. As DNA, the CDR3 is TGCAGTGCCCTGAAGAGGGAAGGCAATGAGCAGTTCTTC.

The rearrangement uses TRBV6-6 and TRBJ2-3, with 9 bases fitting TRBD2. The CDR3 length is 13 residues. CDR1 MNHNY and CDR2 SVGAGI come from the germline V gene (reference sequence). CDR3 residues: CAGAGGTTDTQYF. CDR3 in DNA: TGTGCGGGAGCGGGAGGTACGACAGATACGCAGTATTTT.

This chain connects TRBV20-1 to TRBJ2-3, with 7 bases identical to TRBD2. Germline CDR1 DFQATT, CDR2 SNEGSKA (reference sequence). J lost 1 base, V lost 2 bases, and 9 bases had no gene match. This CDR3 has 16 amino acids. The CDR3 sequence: CSARWDAGVGTDTQYF. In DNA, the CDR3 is TGCAGTGCTAGATGGGATGCGGGAGTGGGCACAGATACGCAGTATTTT.

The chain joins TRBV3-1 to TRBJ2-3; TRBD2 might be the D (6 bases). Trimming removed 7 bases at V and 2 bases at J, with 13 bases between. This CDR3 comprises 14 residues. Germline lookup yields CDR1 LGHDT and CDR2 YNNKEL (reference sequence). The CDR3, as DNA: TGTGCCAGCAAGGGGACTTCCTTCACAGATACGCAGTATTTT. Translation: CASKGTSFTDTQYF.

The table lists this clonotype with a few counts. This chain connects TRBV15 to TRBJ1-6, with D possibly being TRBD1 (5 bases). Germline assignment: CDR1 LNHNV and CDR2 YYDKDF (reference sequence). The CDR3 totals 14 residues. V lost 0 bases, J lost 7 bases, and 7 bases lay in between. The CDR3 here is CATSRDTGNSPLHF. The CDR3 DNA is TGTGCCACCAGCAGAGACACAGGAAATTCACCCCTCCACTTT.

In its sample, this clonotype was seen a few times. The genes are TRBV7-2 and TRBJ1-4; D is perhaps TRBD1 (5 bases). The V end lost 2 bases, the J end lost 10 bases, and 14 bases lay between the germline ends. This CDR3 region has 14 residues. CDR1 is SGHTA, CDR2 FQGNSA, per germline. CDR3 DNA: TGTGCCAGCAGCTTACAGGGCGACTTGGGAAAACTGTTTTTT. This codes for CASSLQGDLGKLFF.

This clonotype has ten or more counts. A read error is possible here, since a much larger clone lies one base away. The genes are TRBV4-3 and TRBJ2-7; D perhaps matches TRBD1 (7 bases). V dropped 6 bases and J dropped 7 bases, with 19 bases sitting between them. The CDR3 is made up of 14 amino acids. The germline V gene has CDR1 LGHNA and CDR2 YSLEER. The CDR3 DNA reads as TGCGCCAGCAGTGACCTTCTTCAGGGGGGTGAGCAGTACTTC. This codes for CASSDLLQGGEQYF.

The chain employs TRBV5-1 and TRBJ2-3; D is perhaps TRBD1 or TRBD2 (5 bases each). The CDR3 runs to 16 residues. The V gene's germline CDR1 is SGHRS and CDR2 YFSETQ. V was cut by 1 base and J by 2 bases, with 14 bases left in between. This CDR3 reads CASSLRDPRSTDTQYF. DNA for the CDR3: TGCGCCAGCAGCTTGCGGGACCCACGCTCCACAGATACGCAGTATTTT.

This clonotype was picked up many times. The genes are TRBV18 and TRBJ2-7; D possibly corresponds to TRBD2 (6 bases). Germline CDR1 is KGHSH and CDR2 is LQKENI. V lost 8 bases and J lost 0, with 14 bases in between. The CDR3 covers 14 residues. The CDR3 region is CASSPGGGSYEQYF. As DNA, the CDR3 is TGTGCCAGCAGTCCCGGGGGAGGCTCCTACGAGCAGTACTTC.

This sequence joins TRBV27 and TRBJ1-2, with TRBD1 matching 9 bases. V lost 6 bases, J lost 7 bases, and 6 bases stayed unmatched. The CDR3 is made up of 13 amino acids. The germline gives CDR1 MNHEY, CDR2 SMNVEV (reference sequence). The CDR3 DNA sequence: TGTGCCAGCAGCCCCGGGACAGGGTCTGGCTACACCTTC. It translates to CASSPGTGSGYTF.